A selection of T cell receptor beta chains follows, all from one sample in a study of shared clonotypes between healthy human individuals. Here immunoSEQ multiplex PCR was the method, and the copy in TCRdb shows in-frame clones only, minus some. This table holds 780,000 or so clones, 55% to 75% found once. Sequenced: memory CD4+ T cells sorted from blood. The receptor set was obtained from a woman in her twenties or thirties in good health. CDR3s include the opening cysteine and the closing phenylalanine or tryptophan. D genes are given only for firm matches. Size tells how often a clone was seen (once, few, many) or the class of an expanded clone, and some rows leave it out.

>few|TRBJ1-5|-|TRBV7-3
TGTGCCAGCAGTCACGTCGAAGCTCGTGGCAATCAGCCCCAGCATTTT
CASSHVEARGNQPQHF
>-|TRBJ2-7|TRBD2|TRBV5-6
TGCGCCAGCAGCCAAGGGGACGGAGCGGGGGCCTACGAGCAGTACTTC
CASSQGDGAGAYEQYF
>-|TRBJ2-2|TRBD2|TRBV5-6
TGTGCCAGCAGCCCGACTAGCGGGAGGCCCGGGGAGCTGTTTTTT
CASSPTSGRPGELFF
>-|TRBJ2-2|-|TRBV7-3
TGTGCCAGCAGCTTAACACCGGGGACGAACACCGGGGAGCTGTTTTTT
CASSLTPGTNTGELFF
>-|TRBJ2-7|TRBD1|TRBV27
TGTGCCAGCACAGGGGGCGGCTACGAGCAGTACTTC
CASTGGGYEQYF
>few|TRBJ2-3|TRBD1|TRBV5-1
TGCGCCAGCAGCCCCGGACAGGGAACAGATACGCAGTATTTT
CASSPGQGTDTQYF
>many|TRBJ2-7|-|TRBV15
TGTGCCACCAGCAGAATCCTACAGAGCTCCTACGAGCAGTACTTC
CATSRILQSSYEQYF
>-|TRBJ1-4|-|TRBV28
TGTGCCAGCAGTCCCCCGGAAGCGTGGGGAAAACTGTTTTTT
CASSPPEAWGKLFF
>once|TRBJ1-6|TRBD1|TRBV30
TGTGCCCGGACTCGAAAAGACAGGGTGTATTCACCCCTCCACTTT
CARTRKDRVYSPLHF
>-|TRBJ2-7|-|TRBV5-1
TGCGCCAGCAGCTTCGGGCTAGCGAGCTCCTACGAGCAGTACTTC
CASSFGLASSYEQYF
>-|TRBJ2-1|TRBD2|TRBV5-1
TGCGCCAGCAGCTTAGGGACTAGCTTCAATGAGCAGTTCTTC
CASSLGTSFNEQFF
>-|TRBJ1-1|-|TRBV30
TGTGCCTGGAGTGTAGGGCTGGGGGGCTTGAACACTGAAGCTTTCTTT
CAWSVGLGGLNTEAFF
>-|TRBJ1-2|-|TRBV18
TGTGCCAGCTCACCCCCAGTTCAGGGGCGCTGGCTTGGCTACACCTTC
CASSPPVQGRWLGYTF
>-|TRBJ2-7|-|TRBV15
TGTGCCACCAGCAGGGATCCCGAGAAAATTTACGAGCAGTACTTC
CATSRDPEKIYEQYF
>-|TRBJ1-5|-|TRBV2
TGTGCCAGCAGTACCGACGGGAGAAACAATCAGCCCCAGCATTTT
CASSTDGRNNQPQHF
>-|TRBJ1-1|TRBD1|TRBV14
TGTGCCAGCAGCCAAGTCGGGACAGGAGCGACTGAAGCTTTCTTT
CASSQVGTGATEAFF
>few|TRBJ2-2|-|TRBV10-1
TGCGCCAGCAGTGAGTCACAGGGGAGGGACACCGGGGAGCTGTTTTTT
CASSESQGRDTGELFF
>once|TRBJ2-7|-|TRBV5-6
TGTGCCAGCAGCTTGGGCACCGGGACGTCCGAGCAGTACTTC
CASSLGTGTSEQYF
>-|TRBJ2-3|-|TRBV9
TGTGCCAGCAGCGTAGTGAGGACAGATACGCAGTATTTT
CASSVVRTDTQYF
>-|TRBJ2-3|-|TRBV11-2
TGTGCCAGCAGCTTCCAGTGGACAGATACGCAGTATTTT
CASSFQWTDTQYF
>-|TRBJ2-5|-|TRBV19
TGTGCCAGTAGTCAGGCGGTGCTTGGAGAGACCCAGTACTTC
CASSQAVLGETQYF
>-|TRBJ1-1|TRBD1|TRBV5-1
TGCGCCAGCAGCACCGGGACAGGGTCTATGAACACTGAAGCTTTCTTT
CASSTGTGSMNTEAFF
>-|TRBJ2-1|TRBD1|TRBV5-1
TGCGCCAGCAGCCTAATGATACTCGGACAGGCGGCCAACAATGAGCAGTTCTTC
CASSLMILGQAANNEQFF
>-|TRBJ2-5|TRBD2|TRBV6-5
TGTGCCAGCAGTTTAGGATTGGCGGGAGGTCAAGAGACCCAGTACTTC
CASSLGLAGGQETQYF
>-|TRBJ1-1|-|TRBV10-3
TGTGCCACGGGGCAGGGGATCATGAACACTGAAGCTTTCTTT
CATGQGIMNTEAFF
>-|TRBJ1-2|TRBD1|TRBV23-1
TGCGCCAGCAGGCCCACAGGGGGCGATGGCTACACCTTC
CASRPTGGDGYTF
>-|TRBJ1-1|TRBD1|TRBV10-3
TGTGCCATCAGATTGACAGGGGGGAACACTGAAGCTTTCTTT
CAIRLTGGNTEAFF
>-|TRBJ1-2|-|TRBV4-1
TGCGCCAGCAGCCAGGCCAACCCCGTACTCTATGGCTACACCTTC
CASSQANPVLYGYTF
>-|TRBJ1-1|-|TRBV21-1
TGTGCCACTCAGGAAGGCACTGAAGCTTTCTTT
CATQEGTEAFF
>few|TRBJ2-2|TRBD1|TRBV9
TGTGCCAGCAGCGTAGCTCTCCAGGGGGCGGGCACCGGGGAGCTGTTTTTT
CASSVALQGAGTGELFF
>-|TRBJ2-5|-|TRBV29-1
TGCAGCGTTGATCAGGGCGTGGAGACCCAGTACTTC
CSVDQGVETQYF
>many|TRBJ1-1|-|TRBV10-2
TGCGCCAGCAGTCAGGATTTGAACACTGAAGCTTTCTTT
CASSQDLNTEAFF
>-|TRBJ2-6|-|TRBV19
TGTGCCAGTAGGGAACGGCATGTAACCTCTGGGGCCAACGTCCTGACTTTC
CASRERHVTSGANVLTF
>-|TRBJ1-5|-|TRBV12-5
TGTGCTAGTGGTTTGAATCAGCCCCAGCATTTT
CASGLNQPQHF
>-|TRBJ2-7|TRBD2|TRBV7-9
TGTGCCAGCAGCGCGGGACTAGCGGGGCGCTACGAGCAGTACTTC
CASSAGLAGRYEQYF
>-|TRBJ1-4|TRBD1|TRBV6-6
TGTGCCAGCAGTTACCCGGGACAGCACGGAGAAAAACTGTTTTTT
CASSYPGQHGEKLFF
>-|TRBJ2-1|TRBD1|TRBV6-5
TGTGCCAGCAGGCGTCGGGGACAGATCTACAATGAGCAGTTCTTC
CASRRRGQIYNEQFF
>-|TRBJ1-2|TRBD1|TRBV19
TGTGCCAGTAGTAGGACAGGGGCGCGTTATGGCTACACCTTC
CASSRTGARYGYTF
>-|TRBJ2-5|TRBD1|TRBV18
TGTGCCAGCTCACCACGACCCCAGGGGGCACAAGAGACCCAGTACTTC
CASSPRPQGAQETQYF
>-|TRBJ1-1|-|TRBV28
TGTGCCAGCAGCTTACGGGGGGGATTTGAAGCTTTCTTT
CASSLRGGFEAFF
>-|TRBJ2-3|TRBD1|TRBV18
TGTGCCAGCTCACTGGGACAGGTGGGCACAGATACGCAGTATTTT
CASSLGQVGTDTQYF
>few|TRBJ2-1|TRBD2|TRBV29-1
TGCAGCGTTGTAACTAGCGGGAGCTTAAATGAGCAGTTCTTC
CSVVTSGSLNEQFF